Following are 18 T cell receptor beta chains from one sample sequenced in a study of blood T cell repertoires in COVID-19. Sequencing used immunoSEQ multiplex PCR; TCRdb keeps in-frame clones, though not all of them. The sample yields roughly 250,000 clones, 80% to 85% seen once. The source material was peripheral blood. Every receptor here comes from a man aged 45-65 years with active or convalescent COVID-19.

The chain uses TRBV5-6 and TRBJ1-3, with 9 bases matching TRBD1. Germline-derived CDR1 and CDR2 are SGHDT and YYEEEE. The CDR3 loop spans 15 amino acids. Germline trimming cut 3 bases from V and 1 base from J; bases unmatched to any gene: 2. In DNA, the CDR3 is TGTGCCAGCAGCTGGACAGGGGAATCTGGAAACACCATATATTTT. Translation: CASSWTGESGNTIYF. The full variable domain, with the rest looked up from reference TRBV5-6 and TRBJ1-3, is DAGVTQSPTHLIKTRGQQVTLRCSPKSGHDTVSWYQQALGQGPQFIFQYYEEEERQRGNFPDRFSGHQFPNYSSELNVNALLLGDSALYLCASSWTGESGNTIYFGEGSWLTVV.

The chain has TRBV3-1 (or the pseudogene TRBV3-2) and TRBJ2-7; 7 nucleotides align to TRBD1. The length of the CDR3 is 12 residues. V dropped 4 bases and J dropped 7; count of bases not matched to a gene: 4. Germline V gene lookup returns CDR1 LGHDT and CDR2 YNNKEL (reference sequence). The CDR3 coding sequence is TGTGCCAGCAGCCTATCGGACAGGGAGCAGTACTTC. Protein product: CASSLSDREQYF.

The J gene is TRBJ2-2, the V gene TRBV6-6, with 7 bases that match TRBD1. The germline CDR1 and CDR2 sequences are MNHNY and SVGAGI (reference sequence). After removal of 2 bases from V and 5 bases from J, the junction contained 8 bases not matched to a gene. The CDR3 spans 16 residues. CDR3 in amino acids: CASSYPSAGGTGELFF. CDR3 DNA sequence: TGTGCCAGCAGTTACCCTTCCGCAGGGGGAACCGGGGAGCTGTTTTTT.

The chain has TRBV19 and TRBJ1-2; 8 bases match TRBD1. The trim removed 10 bases at V and 8 bases at J, leaving 6 bases unmatched. This CDR3 has 11 amino acids. Germline V gives CDR1 LNHDA, CDR2 SQIVND (reference sequence). CDR3 sequence (DNA): TGTGCCACCCGGGACAGGATAGGCTACACCTTC. Encoded protein: CATRDRIGYTF. Full variable domain (rest looked up from reference TRBV19 and TRBJ1-2): DGGITQSPKYLFRKEGQNVTLSCEQNLNHDAMYWYRQDPGQGLRLIYYSQIVNDFQKGDIAEGYSVSREKKESFPLTVTSAQKNPTAFYLCATRDRIGYTFGSGTRLTVV.

The V and J genes are TRBV7-2 and TRBJ1-3; D perhaps matches TRBD1 (5 bases). This CDR3 has 16 amino acids. V was trimmed by 5 bases and J by 0 bases, leaving 14 bases between them. Germline CDR1 SGHTA, CDR2 FQGNSA. The CDR3 protein is CASSAQQANSGNTIYF. The CDR3 DNA is TGTGCCAGCAGCGCCCAACAGGCGAACTCTGGAAACACCATATATTTT.

The sample holds one count of this clone. In nucleotides, the CDR3 is TGTGCCAGCAGCTTGGACAGGGGGCTAGGGGAAAAACTGTTTTTT. Translating gives CASSLDRGLGEKLFF. The chain uses TRBV5-4 and TRBJ1-4, with 9 nucleotides matching TRBD1. The V gene end was trimmed by 0 bases and the J gene end by 8 bases; junction bases not matched to a gene: 5. The germline gives CDR1 SGHNT, CDR2 YYREEE (reference sequence). This CDR3 comprises 15 residues.

V is TRBV7-9 and J is TRBJ2-3; D is ambiguous. Looked up from germline, CDR1 is SEHNR and CDR2 is FQNEAQ (reference sequence). V lost 8 bases and J lost 0, with 15 bases in between. The CDR3 runs to 15 residues. DNA of the CDR3: TGTGCCAGCGACGCCGGGTTAACTAGCACAGATACGCAGTATTTT. Its protein product is CASDAGLTSTDTQYF.

The gene calls are TRBV12-3 or TRBV12-4 and TRBJ1-2; TRBD1 agrees at 8 bases. The junction had 7 bases not matched to a gene; V was cut back by 6 bases and J by 7 bases. The CDR3 is made up of 13 amino acids. CDR3 DNA: TGTGCCAGCAGACCCACAGGGGGTCCTGGCTACACCTTC. This encodes CASRPTGGPGYTF.

The V gene is TRBV5-6, the J gene TRBJ1-3; D is unclear. Trimming took 0 bases from V and 5 from J, leaving 6 bases between them. CDR3 size: 13 residues. Per germline, CDR1 SGHDT and CDR2 YYEEEE. CDR3 in DNA: TGTGCCAGCAGCTTGGTTTCTCGAAACACCATATATTTT. Translating it yields CASSLVSRNTIYF. Full variable domain (rest looked up from reference TRBV5-6 and TRBJ1-3): DAGVTQSPTHLIKTRGQQVTLRCSPKSGHDTVSWYQQALGQGPQFIFQYYEEEERQRGNFPDRFSGHQFPNYSSELNVNALLLGDSALYLCASSLVSRNTIYFGEGSWLTVV.

This clone occurred once. The chain carries TRBV5-8 and TRBJ2-7, with D unresolved. CDR1 is SGHTS, CDR2 YDEGEE, per germline. This CDR3 is 13 amino acids long. Trimming cost V 3 bases and J 4 bases, with 11 bases left between them. CDR3 loop: CASSSPQDYEQYF. CDR3 nucleotides: TGTGCCAGCAGCTCACCCCAGGATTACGAGCAGTACTTC.

The chain has TRBV12-3 or TRBV12-4 and TRBJ2-7; D is possibly TRBD1 (5 bases). This CDR3 has 12 residues. The V end was cut by 6 bases, the J end by 4 bases, with 10 bases between. The CDR3 spells CASSQTGYEQYF. The CDR3, as DNA: TGTGCCAGCAGCCAAACAGGTTACGAGCAGTACTTC.

The chain links TRBV7-6 to TRBJ1-3, with D unresolved. The germline V gene has CDR1 SGHVS and CDR2 FNYEAQ. The CDR3 contains 13 residues. V dropped 8 bases and J dropped 0 bases, with 8 bases sitting between them. The CDR3 sequence: CASRRTSGNTIYF. For the CDR3, the DNA is TGTGCCAGCCGCAGAACCTCTGGAAACACCATATATTTT.

The CDR3, as DNA: TGTGCCAGCAGTGAAACAGGGGTCTATGGCTACACCTTC. Translating gives CASSETGVYGYTF. J is TRBJ1-2 and V is TRBV6-1, with 7 bases identical to TRBD1. In germline, CDR1 is MNHNS, CDR2 SASEGT. CDR3 length: 13 residues. V lost 2 bases to trimming and J lost 4 bases; unmatched junction nucleotides: 1.

The chain couples TRBV5-4 to TRBJ1-4; D ambiguous. The CDR3 sequence is 16 residues long. The V end lost 4 bases, the J end lost 8 bases, and 21 bases lay between the germline ends. Germline V gives CDR1 SGHNT, CDR2 YYREEE (reference sequence). The CDR3 sequence: CASSTFRGGPREKLFF. Written as DNA, the CDR3 is TGTGCCAGCAGCACCTTTAGAGGCGGGCCGCGCGAAAAACTGTTTTTT.

The V gene is TRBV2, the J gene TRBJ1-6; D possibly corresponds to TRBD1 (5 bases). The CDR3 covers 19 residues. V was shortened by 2 bases and J by 0 bases, with 17 bases between the two germline ends. Germline lookup yields CDR1 SNHLY and CDR2 FYNNEI. The CDR3 DNA is TGTGCCAGCAGTGAACCATCAGGGTTTGCTACCTCCTATAATTCACCCCTCCACTTT. Its protein product is CASSEPSGFATSYNSPLHF. Complete variable domain (other parts from reference TRBV2 and TRBJ1-6): EPEVTQTPSHQVTQMGQEVILRCVPISNHLYFYWYRQILGQKVEFLVSFYNNEISEKSEIFDDQFSVERPDGSNFTLKIRSTKLEDSAMYFCASSEPSGFATSYNSPLHFGNGTRLTVT.

V and J are TRBV30 and TRBJ1-2; D may be TRBD1 (5 bases). The V and J ends lost 2 bases and 9 bases respectively, with 16 bases between them. Per the germline V gene, CDR1 is GTSNPN and CDR2 is SVGIG (reference sequence). The CDR3 spans 13 residues. Here the CDR3 DNA reads TGTGCCTGGAGTTTTTCCCCGGGGGGAAGCTACACCTTC. It encodes CAWSFSPGGSYTF.

J is TRBJ1-1 and V is TRBV19, with 7 nucleotides matching TRBD1. The CDR3 has 15 amino acids. The germline gives CDR1 LNHDA, CDR2 SQIVND (reference sequence). Trimming took 3 bases from V and 1 from J; bases not matched to a gene: 5. DNA for the CDR3: TGTGCCAGTAGTATTAGGGGACAGACGAACACTGAAGCTTTCTTT. Translation gives CASSIRGQTNTEAFF.

The sample holds one count of this clone. The chain uses TRBV9 and TRBJ2-7; D might be TRBD1 (6 bases). Germline CDR1 is SGDLS and CDR2 is YYNGEE. The ends were cut back, 0 bases at V and 3 bases at J, with 13 bases in the middle. The CDR3 is 15 residues long. The CDR3 bases are TGTGCCAGCAGCGTAGGAGCGGACAGCTACTACGAGCAGTACTTC. Residues: CASSVGADSYYEQYF.